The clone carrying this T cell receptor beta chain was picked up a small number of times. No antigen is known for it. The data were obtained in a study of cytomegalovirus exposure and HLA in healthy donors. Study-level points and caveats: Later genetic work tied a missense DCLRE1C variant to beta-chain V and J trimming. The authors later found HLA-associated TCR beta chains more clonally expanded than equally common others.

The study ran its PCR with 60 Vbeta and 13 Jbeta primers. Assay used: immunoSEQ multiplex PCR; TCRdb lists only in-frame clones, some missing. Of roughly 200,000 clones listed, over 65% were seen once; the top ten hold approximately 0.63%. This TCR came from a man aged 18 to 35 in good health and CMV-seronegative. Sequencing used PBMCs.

CDR3 nucleotides: TGCGCCAGCAGCCGCACAGGGGTTTCCGAATACGAGCAGTACTTC. This sequence encodes CASSRTGVSEYEQYF. The chain carries TRBV5-1 and TRBJ2-7; 7 bases map to TRBD1. Unmatched junction bases numbered 11, after V lost 4 bases and J lost 4 bases. Germline assignment: CDR1 SGHRS and CDR2 YFSETQ. The CDR3 loop spans 15 amino acids.